This TCR beta chain comes out of a study of vaccination effects on CD4 cells after COVID-19. Study-wide background: Either the BNT162b2 or mRNA-1273 vaccine was given to participants in two doses.

Peptide-pool stimulation followed by sequencing identified expanded antigen-specific CD4+ clonotypes in the ViraFEST assay. Isolation of CD4+ T cells took place after approximately 10 days of culture. It was between March and December 2020 that the person had a SARS-CoV-2 infection confirmed by PCR. Some clones are missing from TCRdb's copy, which holds only in-frame ones; the method was immunoSEQ multiplex PCR. This repertoire shows about 20,000 clones, 60% to 80% found once; its top ten account for 16%. Concerning this clone: Antigen: not known.

CDR3 size: 16 residues. Germline V CDR1 and CDR2: SGHTA, FQGNSA. V trimming: 5 bases; J trimming: 1 base; junction bases outside the gene matches: 9. Sample: CD4+ T cells from PBMCs cultured with SARS-CoV-2 spike peptides, taken before COVID-19 vaccination. The TCR originated in a human donor who had a prior SARS-CoV-2 infection. This sequence joins TRBV7-2 and TRBJ2-3; 7 nucleotides line up with TRBD1. Here the CDR3 reads CASSLIITGGTDTQYF. Here the CDR3 DNA reads TGTGCCAGCAGCCTAATTATTACAGGGGGCACAGATACGCAGTATTTT.